This paragraph covers one TCR beta chain sequence. Its antigen is unknown. The data originate from a study of cytomegalovirus exposure and HLA in healthy donors. Findings of the study overall: Presence/absence comparisons presumed near-even sequencing depth among donors. Diagnosis of cytomegalovirus status made by the classifier reportedly showed high specificity and sensitivity.

This PCR relied on a set of 60 Vbeta primers and 13 Jbeta primers. The table came from immunoSEQ multiplex PCR; TCRdb's copy has only in-frame clones and leaves some out. The sample has about 150,000 clones, about four fifths seen once. This CDR3 is built from 15 residues. CDR1 MNHNS and CDR2 SASEGT come from the germline V gene. J gave up 6 bases and V 1 base, and 5 bases lay outside the gene matches. The sequence was collected from a human donor in good health. Material: PBMCs. V usage is TRBV6-1 and J usage is TRBJ2-1, with TRBD2 matching over 8 bases. The CDR3 DNA reads as TGTGCCAGCAGTGAAGGGCTTAGCGGGGCCAATGAGCAGTTCTTC. Translation: CASSEGLSGANEQFF.